This T cell receptor beta chain was retrieved from a study of cytomegalovirus exposure and HLA in healthy donors. The approximately 120-subject validation cohort, separate from the roughly 700-subject first cohort, included the donors. Produced via immunoSEQ multiplex PCR; TCRdb's table is partial and in-frame only. This sample yields a few hundred thousand clones, of which approximately 86% are seen a single time; over 0.95% belongs to the top ten. CDR1 is MGHRA and CDR2 is YSYEKL in the germline V gene. V lost 3 bases and J 3 bases, leaving 15 bases between the germline ends. This CDR3 comprises 16 residues. General observations from the study: Under in vitro conditions, a few CMV-associated chains were confirmed as specific for CMV antigens. It was reportedly the case that the classifier diagnosed cytomegalovirus status with high specificity and sensitivity. Cytomegalovirus-associated status was assigned to about 170 TCR beta chains.

This clone was found once. What it binds is unknown. The chain couples TRBV4-1 to TRBJ2-4, with D uncertain. The sample taken for sequencing was PBMCs. The sequence was obtained from a woman between 18 and 29 years old in good health and CMV-seronegative. In DNA, the CDR3 is TGCGCCAGCAGCCATGTCCGGGTGTTCGACAAAAACATTCAGTACTTC. Amino acid sequence: CASSHVRVFDKNIQYF.